The 16 T cell receptor beta chains in this list originate from one sample, sequenced in a study of blood T cell repertoires in COVID-19. Sequencing used immunoSEQ multiplex PCR; TCRdb keeps in-frame clones, though not all of them. The table has roughly 110,000 clones, roughly 80% seen once. The sample comprised peripheral blood. These receptors were collected from a man aged 45-65 years with acute or convalescent COVID-19.

The chain employs TRBV7-2 and TRBJ1-6; 7 bases map to TRBD1. CDR3 length: 16 amino acids. Per germline, CDR1 SGHTA and CDR2 FQGNSA. The junction had 9 bases not matched to a gene; V was cut back by 0 bases and J by 10 bases. The CDR3 spells CASSLARGQVGSPLHF. DNA for the CDR3: TGTGCCAGCAGCTTAGCTAGGGGGCAGGTGGGCTCACCCCTCCACTTT.

In its sample, this clone was seen once. V usage is TRBV5-1 and J usage is TRBJ2-2; 8 nucleotides line up with TRBD2. CDR1 is SGHRS and CDR2 is YFSETQ in the germline V gene. The CDR3 totals 19 residues. Germline trimming cut 0 bases from V and 4 bases from J; bases unmatched to any gene: 14. CDR3 protein: CASSLGTRVGGEGTGELFF. In DNA, the CDR3 is TGCGCCAGCAGCTTGGGTACCCGCGTCGGGGGGGAAGGCACCGGGGAGCTGTTTTTT.

This chain uses TRBV5-1 with TRBJ1-1, with a tentative D call TRBD1 (6 bases). The CDR3 has 15 amino acids. V was shortened by 5 bases and J by 3 bases, with 17 bases between the two germline ends. CDR1 is SGHRS and CDR2 is YFSETQ in the germline V gene. CDR3 nucleotides: TGCGCCAGCAGGCCTAAGGGGGTTGGGGACACTGAAGCTTTCTTT. Translating it yields CASRPKGVGDTEAFF.

This clone has only a few counts. This chain connects TRBV28 to TRBJ2-5; D not resolved. This CDR3 has 14 residues. Trimming removed 6 bases from V and 1 base from J, with 12 bases in between. Germline V gives CDR1 MDHEN, CDR2 SYDVKM. The CDR3 nucleotides read TGTGCCAGCAGCCCCAGCACAGCCCAAGAGACCCAGTACTTC. This sequence encodes CASSPSTAQETQYF.

The chain recombines TRBV7-2 with TRBJ2-5, with 10 bases that match TRBD2. Germline V gives CDR1 SGHTA, CDR2 FQGNSA. Germline trimming cut 4 bases from V and 6 bases from J; bases unmatched to any gene: 20. The CDR3 consists of 19 residues. The CDR3 spells CASSSPRLAGALSEKTQYF. DNA of the CDR3: TGTGCCAGCAGCTCCCCTCGGCTAGCGGGGGCCCTTTCGGAAAAGACCCAGTACTTC.

The chain links TRBV19 to TRBJ2-1; 7 nucleotides line up with TRBD2. V gave up 6 bases and J gave up 0 bases; unmatched junction bases: 5. CDR3 length: 15 residues. In germline, CDR1 is LNHDA, CDR2 SQIVND (reference sequence). This CDR3 reads CASSSSGFSYNEQFF. CDR3 coding DNA: TGTGCCAGTAGCAGTAGCGGGTTCTCCTACAATGAGCAGTTCTTC. Full variable domain (rest looked up from reference TRBV19 and TRBJ2-1): DGGITQSPKYLFRKEGQNVTLSCEQNLNHDAMYWYRQDPGQGLRLIYYSQIVNDFQKGDIAEGYSVSREKKESFPLTVTSAQKNPTAFYLCASSSSGFSYNEQFFGPGTRLTVL.

V and J are TRBV5-4 and TRBJ2-5; D unresolved. V lost 1 base to trimming and J lost 1 base, with 8 bases between them. CDR1 SGHNT and CDR2 YYREEE come from the germline V gene (reference sequence). The CDR3 is 14 amino acids. CDR3 residues: CASSLLRSQETQYF. CDR3 in DNA: TGTGCCAGCAGCTTGTTGCGGAGCCAAGAGACCCAGTACTTC.

The V and J genes are TRBV2 and TRBJ2-7, with D possibly being TRBD2 (5 bases). The V and J ends lost 6 bases and 2 bases respectively, with 11 bases between them. The V gene's germline CDR1 is SNHLY and CDR2 FYNNEI. The CDR3 consists of 13 residues. The CDR3 spells CASRAEATYEQYV. The CDR3 DNA follows: TGTGCCAGCAGGGCGGAGGCGACCTACGAGCAGTACGTC.

The chain recombines TRBV2 with TRBJ1-1; 9 bases agree with TRBD1. V lost 7 bases and J lost 6; bases outside the gene matches: 9. CDR1 is SNHLY, CDR2 FYNNEI, per germline. This CDR3 has 14 residues. The CDR3 DNA sequence: TGTGCCAGCAACTCGGACAGGGGTTACGCTGAAGCTTTCTTT. Translating it yields CASNSDRGYAEAFF.

This rearrangement joins TRBV19 to TRBJ1-4; no definite D call. The V gene lost 6 bases and the J gene lost 8 bases, with 19 bases spanning the gap. The CDR3 has 15 residues. From germline, CDR1 is LNHDA and CDR2 SQIVND (reference sequence). The CDR3 sequence: CASSPARGGEEKLFF. In DNA form, the CDR3 reads TGTGCCAGTAGCCCTGCTCGGGGAGGAGAGGAAAAACTGTTTTTT.

This chain links TRBV29-1 with TRBJ2-7; 9 bases match TRBD1. V shed 4 bases and J 5 bases; nucleotides not matched to a gene: 6. Germline V gene data show CDR1 as SQVTM and CDR2 as ANQGSEA. The CDR3 runs 13 residues. The CDR3 bases are TGCAGCGTTGCTTTGGGACAGGGACACGAGCAGTACTTC. Translating it yields CSVALGQGHEQYF.

The chain employs TRBV6-5 and TRBJ1-1; 9 bases are shared with TRBD1. Trimming took 5 bases from V and 6 from J; bases not matched to a gene: 7. This CDR3 has 14 amino acids. Germline CDR1 and CDR2: MNHEY and SVGAGI. DNA for the CDR3: TGTGCCAGCAGTAGGGGACAGGGCTTTGCTGAAGCTTTCTTT. Amino acid sequence: CASSRGQGFAEAFF.

This chain uses TRBV7-3 with TRBJ2-2, with a tentative D call TRBD2 (5 bases). The germline V gene has CDR1 SGHTA and CDR2 FQGTGA. V dropped 2 bases and J dropped 4 bases, with 8 bases sitting between them. The CDR3 extends over 14 amino acids. The CDR3 region is CASSLLGLTGELFF. CDR3 coding DNA: TGTGCCAGCAGCTTATTAGGACTCACCGGGGAGCTGTTTTTT.

A note on this clone: Other DNA sequences in the same sample also yield this CDR3. The chain couples TRBV5-1 to TRBJ1-2; TRBD1 is a possible D gene (6 bases). The V end was cut by 5 bases, the J end by 4 bases, with 15 bases between. Germline lookup yields CDR1 SGHRS and CDR2 YFSETQ. The CDR3 extends over 14 amino acids. DNA for the CDR3: TGCGCCAGCAGTCCCGATCAGGGGAGCTATGGCTACACCTTC. This gives the protein CASSPDQGSYGYTF.

Written as DNA, the CDR3 is TGTGCCATCAGTCTACAGGGGGCCGGTCAGCCCCAGCATTTT. As protein: CAISLQGAGQPQHF. The chain is built from TRBV10-3 and TRBJ1-5, with TRBD1 matching over 9 bases. CDR3 size: 14 residues. CDR1 and CDR2 (germline): ENHRY, SYGVKD. J gave up 6 bases and V 5 bases, and 5 bases lay outside the gene matches.

CDR3 nucleotide sequence: TGTGCCACCAGTGACCACTGGGGGGGGACTGCGAGCACCGGGGAGCTGTTTTTT. It encodes CATSDHWGGTASTGELFF. This chain joins TRBV24-1 and TRBJ2-2; 7 nucleotides match TRBD2. The CDR3 consists of 18 residues. J was trimmed by 4 bases and V by 4 bases; bases with no gene match: 14. The V gene's germline CDR1 is KGHDR and CDR2 SFDVKD.